A single T cell receptor (beta chain) is shown here with its context. Its specificity is unknown. The sample originates from a study of cytomegalovirus exposure and HLA in healthy donors. Whole-study findings and limits: Most CMV-associated TCR beta chains appeared HLA-restricted in a later analysis. It was shown in a later analysis that HLA-associated TCR beta chains were more clonally expanded than other, equally common chains. In vitro confirmation showed a few CMV-associated chains to be CMV antigen specific.

With 60 Vbeta and 13 Jbeta primers, the PCR was carried out. Profiling relied on immunoSEQ multiplex PCR, and the TCRdb table lists in-frame clones only, not all of them. The sample includes about 120,000 clones, 79% of them seen just once. The CDR3 contains 15 residues. Germline V lookup: CDR1 MRHNA, CDR2 SNTAGT. Trimming shortened V by 2 bases and J by 5 bases, and 14 bases separated the two germline ends. The gene calls are TRBV6-4 and TRBJ2-3, with D possibly TRBD1 on 6 matching bases. The sample taken for sequencing was PBMCs. The receptor was derived from a man aged 25-40 years in good health and CMV-seropositive. This CDR3 reads CASSDIESGVDTQYF. The CDR3 region has the DNA TGTGCCAGCAGTGACATAGAATCAGGGGTAGATACGCAGTATTTT.